The 30 T cell receptor beta chains presented below share a single source sample, sequenced in a study of siplizumab effects on memory and regulatory T cells. Produced via immunoSEQ multiplex PCR; TCRdb's table is partial and in-frame only. Here the sample spans 80,000 to 130,000 clones, around 92% being singletons. The sample taken for sequencing was CD4+ T cells sorted from blood. The receptors were sampled from a human donor in good health. Some clones in this sample may be carry-over from other donors' samples.

The chain links TRBV28 to TRBJ2-1, with 7 bases aligning to TRBD1. Germline V gene data show CDR1 as MDHEN and CDR2 as SYDVKM. The CDR3 sequence is 14 residues long. V lost 7 bases and J lost 8; bases outside the gene matches: 11. CDR3 DNA sequence: TGTGCCAGCAATTCCCGGACAGGAATCGATGAGCAGTTCTTC. The encoded protein is CASNSRTGIDEQFF.

The chain joins TRBV18 to TRBJ2-3; no definite D call. The ends were cut back, 2 bases at V and 4 bases at J, with 4 bases in the middle. The CDR3 totals 12 residues. CDR1 KGHSH and CDR2 LQKENI come from the germline V gene. The CDR3 DNA reads as TGTGCCAGCTCACCAATCTCAGATACGCAGTATTTT. This encodes CASSPISDTQYF.

In its sample, this clone was seen a few times. The CDR3 DNA reads TGTGCCAGCAGACAGAGGTCCCACGAGCAGTACTTC. This codes for CASRQRSHEQYF. This chain uses TRBV11-2 with TRBJ2-7; D ambiguous. V lost 6 bases and J lost 5, with 11 bases in between. Germline V lookup: CDR1 SGHAT, CDR2 FQNNGV. The CDR3 extends over 12 amino acids.

V gene TRBV7-8 combines with J gene TRBJ2-5, with 10 bases lining up with TRBD2. The J segment lost 3 bases and the V segment lost 5 bases, leaving 3 bases of the junction unmatched. This CDR3 has 14 residues. Germline V gene data show CDR1 as SGHVS and CDR2 as FQNEAQ. This CDR3 reads CASSQGLAEETQYF. For the CDR3, the DNA is TGTGCCAGCAGCCAAGGACTAGCGGAAGAGACCCAGTACTTC.

The gene calls are TRBV9 and TRBJ2-5, with TRBD1 identical over 7 bases. The CDR3 is 15 residues long. Trimming cost V 4 bases and J 7 bases; bases outside gene matches: 13. Per the germline V gene, CDR1 is SGDLS and CDR2 is YYNGEE. CDR3 DNA: TGTGCCAGCAGCCCCAACAGGGGTCTAGCAGGGACCCAGTACTTC. It is translated as CASSPNRGLAGTQYF.

This clone was observed a handful of times. V gene TRBV11-2 combines with J gene TRBJ2-5; TRBD1 is a possible D gene (6 bases). This CDR3 has 15 residues. Trimming cost V 3 bases and J 4 bases, with 15 bases left between them. Germline V gene sequence: CDR1 SGHAT, CDR2 FQNNGV. CDR3 sequence: CASSLGRGGAETQYF. The CDR3 nucleotides read TGTGCCAGCAGCTTGGGGCGTGGGGGCGCAGAGACCCAGTACTTC.

This clone appeared a single time. This chain connects TRBV20-1 to TRBJ2-7; D unclear. The CDR3 length is 11 residues. V was cut by 1 base and J by 2 bases, with 3 bases left in between. Germline V gene data show CDR1 as DFQATT and CDR2 as SNEGSKA (reference sequence). The CDR3 sequence is CSARGPYEQYF. In nucleotides, the CDR3 is TGCAGTGCTAGAGGTCCCTACGAGCAGTACTTC.

This sequence joins TRBV5-1 and TRBJ2-7; a weak D match, TRBD1 (5 bases). Germline CDR1 reads SGHRS; CDR2 reads YFSETQ. V lost 4 bases to trimming and J lost 9 bases, with 20 bases between them. The CDR3 length is 14 residues. The CDR3 here is CASSPAQGNNGQYF. CDR3 DNA: TGCGCCAGCAGCCCGGCTCAGGGCAATAACGGGCAGTACTTC.

The rearrangement joins TRBV29-1 to TRBJ2-6; D is ambiguous. The CDR3 is made up of 13 amino acids. V was pared by 8 bases and J by 1 base, with 9 bases between. Germline CDR1 SQVTM, CDR2 ANQGSEA. The CDR3: CSIRQSGANVLTF. DNA of the CDR3: TGCAGCATCCGACAATCTGGGGCCAACGTCCTGACTTTC.

This rearrangement joins TRBV5-4 to TRBJ1-3; 7 bases agree with TRBD1. Germline assignment: CDR1 SGHNT and CDR2 YYREEE (reference sequence). Trimming removed 3 bases from V and 0 bases from J; junction bases left unmatched: 3. This CDR3 is built from 15 residues. CDR3 region: CASSSTGYSGNTIYF. CDR3 in DNA: TGTGCCAGCAGCTCGACAGGGTACTCTGGAAACACCATATATTTT.

This clone was seen once. The V call is TRBV5-1, the J call TRBJ1-3; D remains ambiguous. V gave up 0 bases and J gave up 0 bases, with 7 bases separating them. Germline V CDR1 and CDR2: SGHRS, YFSETQ. This CDR3 is built from 15 residues. CDR3 residues: CASSLAAGSGNTIYF. The CDR3 DNA reads TGCGCCAGCAGCTTGGCCGCGGGCTCTGGAAACACCATATATTTT.

The chain joins TRBV5-4 to TRBJ2-3, with D possibly being TRBD1 (6 bases). The CDR3 is made up of 14 amino acids. Trimming removed 5 bases from V and 2 bases from J, with 12 bases in between. Germline assignment: CDR1 SGHNT and CDR2 YYREEE (reference sequence). CDR3 DNA: TGTGCCAGCAGGGATGGACAGTCCACAGATACGCAGTATTTT. As protein: CASRDGQSTDTQYF.

This clone was seen just once. V and J are TRBV18 and TRBJ2-3, with D possibly being TRBD1 or TRBD2 (5 bases each). The CDR3 is made up of 14 amino acids. The V gene's germline CDR1 is KGHSH and CDR2 LQKENI. The germline V and J ends were trimmed by 5 bases and 3 bases, with 12 bases remaining between them. The CDR3 sequence: CASSSGTITDTQYF. CDR3 DNA sequence: TGTGCCAGCTCATCCGGGACGATTACAGATACGCAGTATTTT. The whole variable domain, remainder taken from reference TRBV18 and TRBJ2-3, is NAGVMQNPRHLVRRRGQEARLRCSPMKGHSHVYWYRQLPEEGLKFMVYLQKENIIDESGMPKERFSAEFPKEGPSILRIQQVVRGDSAAYFCASSSGTITDTQYFGPGTRLTVL.

The chain uses TRBV14 and TRBJ1-2; 7 nucleotides match TRBD1. CDR1 is SGHDN and CDR2 is FVKESK in the germline V gene. This CDR3 has 15 residues. Trimming cost V 3 bases and J 0 bases; bases outside gene matches: 4. Written as DNA, the CDR3 is TGTGCCAGCAGCCAGACAGGGAACCCTAACTATGGCTACACCTTC. Translating it yields CASSQTGNPNYGYTF.

The chain joins TRBV5-6 to TRBJ2-5; a weak D match, TRBD2 (5 bases). Trimming took off 0 bases at V and 4 bases at J, with 10 bases between the two ends. The CDR3 runs to 14 residues. Per the germline V gene, CDR1 is SGHDT and CDR2 is YYEEEE. CDR3 nucleotides: TGTGCCAGCAGCTTGGCGGGAACAGTAGAGACCCAGTACTTC. Protein: CASSLAGTVETQYF.

The V call is TRBV11-2, the J call TRBJ2-5; D unresolved. Trimming left V 1 base short and J 5 bases short, with 8 bases between. Germline-derived CDR1 and CDR2 are SGHAT and FQNNGV. The CDR3 is 13 residues long. For the CDR3, the DNA is TGTGCCAGCAGCTTAGGATACGGGGAGACCCAGTACTTC. Translating gives CASSLGYGETQYF.

This clone was observed a single time. Here the CDR3 reads CASSPQTSGRGEDTQYF. The DNA for the CDR3 is TGTGCCAGCAGCCCACAGACTAGCGGGAGGGGGGAAGATACGCAGTATTTT. The rearrangement joins TRBV7-3 to TRBJ2-3; 14 nucleotides match TRBD2. V shed 5 bases and J 5 bases; nucleotides not matched to a gene: 9. The length of the CDR3 is 17 residues. Germline-derived CDR1 and CDR2 are SGHTA and FQGTGA.

J is TRBJ1-1 and V is TRBV6-5; D remains ambiguous. This CDR3 spans 15 amino acids. The ends were cut back, 6 bases at V and 0 bases at J, with 14 bases in the middle. From germline, CDR1 is MNHEY and CDR2 SVGAGI. The CDR3 loop reads CASSFRAQMNTEAFF. For the CDR3, the DNA is TGTGCCAGCAGCTTCCGGGCGCAAATGAACACTGAAGCTTTCTTT.

The V and J genes are TRBV9 and TRBJ2-7; D unresolved. The CDR3 is 14 residues long. Germline loops: CDR1 SGDLS, CDR2 YYNGEE. V was clipped by 1 base and J by 3 bases, with 11 bases between them. This CDR3 is CASSVSVEFYEQYF. Here the CDR3 DNA reads TGTGCCAGCAGCGTAAGTGTGGAGTTCTACGAGCAGTACTTC.

The V call is TRBV5-1, the J call TRBJ2-5, with D perhaps TRBD1 or TRBD2 (5 bases each). Germline CDR1 SGHRS, CDR2 YFSETQ. This CDR3 is built from 14 residues. The ends were cut back, 6 bases at V and 1 base at J, with 13 bases in the middle. The CDR3, as DNA: TGCGCCAGCAACAATCCGGGACCCCAAGAGACCCAGTACTTC. Translated, it gives CASNNPGPQETQYF.

This clone was counted between two and nine times. The chain employs TRBV4-2 and TRBJ2-1; either TRBD1 or TRBD2 may supply D (5 bases each). Germline-derived CDR1 and CDR2 are LGHNA and YNFKEQ. V lost 6 bases, J lost 4 bases, and 16 bases lay in between. The CDR3 runs 15 residues. CDR3 sequence reads: CASRGVKRDYNEQFF. In nucleotides, the CDR3 is TGTGCCAGCAGGGGGGTTAAGAGAGATTACAATGAGCAGTTCTTC.

The genes are TRBV11-1 and TRBJ1-3, with a possible D match to TRBD1 (6 bases). CDR3 length equals 16 residues. Germline CDR1 SGHAT, CDR2 FQDESV (reference sequence). V was shortened by 2 bases and J by 2 bases, with 13 bases between the two germline ends. CDR3 region: CASSLSGVDPGNTIYF. CDR3 sequence (DNA): TGTGCCAGCAGCTTATCAGGGGTCGACCCTGGAAACACCATATATTTT.

This clone was picked up one time. The genes are TRBV6-5 and TRBJ1-1; unclear D gene. Germline CDR1 and CDR2: MNHEY and SVGAGI. There are 15 residues in the CDR3. Trimming left V 3 bases short and J 4 bases short, with 15 bases between. This chain's CDR3 is CASSYFAAGFTEAFF. As DNA, the CDR3 is TGTGCCAGCAGTTATTTCGCGGCAGGCTTCACTGAAGCTTTCTTT.

This rearrangement joins TRBV7-9 to TRBJ2-7, with D possibly being TRBD1 (6 bases). Germline loops: CDR1 SEHNR, CDR2 FQNEAQ (reference sequence). Trimming shortened V by 5 bases and J by 3 bases, and 17 bases separated the two germline ends. The CDR3 spans 15 residues. The CDR3 nucleotides read TGTGCCAGCAGCACGACAGGCGTTAGGTACTACGAGCAGTACTTC. Translated: CASSTTGVRYYEQYF.

The CDR3 reads CASSQGADGKTQYF. For the CDR3, the DNA is TGTGCCAGCAGCCAGGGGGCCGACGGAAAGACCCAGTACTTC. The gene calls are TRBV7-8 and TRBJ2-5; 8 positions agree with TRBD1. CDR1 SGHVS and CDR2 FQNEAQ come from the germline V gene. The CDR3 has 14 amino acids. Trimming removed 5 bases from V and 6 bases from J; junction bases left unmatched: 8.

This clone appeared a single time. The V and J genes are TRBV6-1 and TRBJ2-5; TRBD1 matches at 9 bases. Germline CDR1 and CDR2: MNHNS and SASEGT. CDR3 size: 16 residues. V dropped 2 bases and J dropped 5; count of bases not matched to a gene: 9. The CDR3 protein is CASSETLQGARETQYF. The CDR3 DNA sequence: TGTGCCAGCAGTGAAACCCTACAGGGGGCGCGGGAGACCCAGTACTTC.

The gene calls are TRBV5-1 and TRBJ2-6; 7 bases are shared with TRBD1. CDR1 is SGHRS and CDR2 is YFSETQ in the germline V gene. The V segment lost 0 bases and the J segment 0 bases; nucleotides outside the gene matches: 15. The CDR3 spans 21 residues. CDR3 in amino acids: CASSLESRTGTTVSGANVLTF. CDR3 nucleotides: TGCGCCAGCAGCTTGGAGTCCAGGACAGGTACTACCGTCTCTGGGGCCAACGTCCTGACTTTC.

The rearrangement links TRBV19 to TRBJ2-6; possible D gene TRBD2, 6 bases. CDR3 length: 19 residues. V gave up 5 bases and J gave up 1 base, with 21 bases separating them. The germline CDR1 and CDR2 sequences are LNHDA and SQIVND (reference sequence). The CDR3 loop is CASSLTGRDLKSGANVLTF. DNA of the CDR3: TGTGCCAGTAGTCTAACAGGTCGGGACTTGAAATCTGGGGCCAACGTCCTGACTTTC.

The J gene is TRBJ2-1, the V gene TRBV29-1; TRBD2 agrees at 7 bases. The ends lost 6 bases at V and 6 bases at J; junction bases unmatched: 2. Germline V gene sequence: CDR1 SQVTM, CDR2 ANQGSEA. The length of the CDR3 is 11 residues. CDR3 loop: CSVRGGNEQFF. CDR3 bases: TGCAGCGTCCGCGGGGGCAATGAGCAGTTCTTC.

CDR3 in amino acids: CASSEGTGVGTQYF. The CDR3, as DNA: TGTGCCAGCAGTGAAGGGACGGGAGTGGGGACCCAGTACTTC. The rearrangement uses TRBV2 and TRBJ2-5, with a possible D match to TRBD2 (6 bases). Trimming took off 1 base at V and 7 bases at J, with 13 bases between the two ends. The CDR3 runs to 14 residues. The V gene's germline CDR1 is SNHLY and CDR2 FYNNEI.